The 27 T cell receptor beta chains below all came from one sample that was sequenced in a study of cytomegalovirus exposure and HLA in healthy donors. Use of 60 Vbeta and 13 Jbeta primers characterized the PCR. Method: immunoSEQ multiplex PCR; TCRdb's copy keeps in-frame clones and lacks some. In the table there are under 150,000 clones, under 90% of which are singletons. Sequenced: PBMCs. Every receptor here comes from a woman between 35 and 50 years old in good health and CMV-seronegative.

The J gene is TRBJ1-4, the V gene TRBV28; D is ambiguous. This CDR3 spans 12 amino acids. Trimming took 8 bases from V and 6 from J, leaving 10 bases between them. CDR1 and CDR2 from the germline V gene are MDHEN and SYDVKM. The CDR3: CASGLRDEKLFF. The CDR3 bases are TGTGCCAGCGGTCTGAGGGATGAAAAACTGTTTTTT.

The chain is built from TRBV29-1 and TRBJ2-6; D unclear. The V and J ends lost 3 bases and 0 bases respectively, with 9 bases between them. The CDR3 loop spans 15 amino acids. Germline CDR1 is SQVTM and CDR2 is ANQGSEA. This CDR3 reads CSVDSKSSGANVLTF. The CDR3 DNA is TGCAGCGTTGATTCCAAGAGCTCTGGGGCCAACGTCCTGACTTTC.

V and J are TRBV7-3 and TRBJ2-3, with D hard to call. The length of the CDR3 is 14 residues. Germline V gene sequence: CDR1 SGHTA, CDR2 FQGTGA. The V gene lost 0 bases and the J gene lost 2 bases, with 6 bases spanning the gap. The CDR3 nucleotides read TGTGCCAGCAGCTTAACCCAGTACACAGATACGCAGTATTTT. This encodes CASSLTQYTDTQYF.

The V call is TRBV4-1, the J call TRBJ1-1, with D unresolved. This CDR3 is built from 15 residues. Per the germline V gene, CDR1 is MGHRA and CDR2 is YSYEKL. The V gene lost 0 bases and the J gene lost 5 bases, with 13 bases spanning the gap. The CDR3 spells CASSQDPISRTEAFF. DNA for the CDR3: TGCGCCAGCAGCCAAGATCCGATCTCGCGGACTGAAGCTTTCTTT.

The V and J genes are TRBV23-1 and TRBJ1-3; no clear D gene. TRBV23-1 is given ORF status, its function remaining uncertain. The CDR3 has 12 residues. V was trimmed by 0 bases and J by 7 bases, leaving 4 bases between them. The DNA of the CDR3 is TGCGCCAGCAGTCAATCGAGGAACACCATATATTTT. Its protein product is CASSQSRNTIYF.

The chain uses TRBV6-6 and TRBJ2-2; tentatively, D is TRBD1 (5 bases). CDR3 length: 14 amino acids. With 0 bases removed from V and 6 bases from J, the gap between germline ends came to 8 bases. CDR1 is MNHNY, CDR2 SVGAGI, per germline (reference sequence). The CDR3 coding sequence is TGTGCCAGCAGTTACTCGAAGGGGCCCGGGGAGCTGTTTTTT. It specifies CASSYSKGPGELFF.

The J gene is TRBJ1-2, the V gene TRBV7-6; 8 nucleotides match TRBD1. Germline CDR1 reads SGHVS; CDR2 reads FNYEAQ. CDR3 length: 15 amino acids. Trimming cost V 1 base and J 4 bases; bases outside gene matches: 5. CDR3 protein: CASSLEDRAGYGYTF. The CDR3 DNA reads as TGTGCCAGCAGCTTAGAGGACAGGGCAGGCTATGGCTACACCTTC.

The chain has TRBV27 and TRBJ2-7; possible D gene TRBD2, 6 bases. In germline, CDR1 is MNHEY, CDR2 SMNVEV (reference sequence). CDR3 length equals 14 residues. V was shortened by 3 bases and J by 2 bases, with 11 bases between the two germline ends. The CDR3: CASSFMTSPYEQYF. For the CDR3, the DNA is TGTGCCAGCAGTTTTATGACTAGTCCCTACGAGCAGTACTTC.

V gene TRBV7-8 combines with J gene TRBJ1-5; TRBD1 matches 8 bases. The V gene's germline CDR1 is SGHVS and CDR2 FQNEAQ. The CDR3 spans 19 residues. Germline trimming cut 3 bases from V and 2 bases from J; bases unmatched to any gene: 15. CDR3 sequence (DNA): TGTGCCAGCAGCTTTTTTCGGGGGCAGGGGGCGATCGGCAATCAGCCCCAGCATTTT. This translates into CASSFFRGQGAIGNQPQHF.

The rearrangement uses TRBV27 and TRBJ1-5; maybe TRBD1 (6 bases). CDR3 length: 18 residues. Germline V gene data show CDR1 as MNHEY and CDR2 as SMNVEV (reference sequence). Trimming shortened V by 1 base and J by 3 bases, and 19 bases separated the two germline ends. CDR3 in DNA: TGTGCCAGCAGTTTATTCTGGGGGCAAGGCATTAACAATCAGCCCCAGCATTTT. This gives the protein CASSLFWGQGINNQPQHF.

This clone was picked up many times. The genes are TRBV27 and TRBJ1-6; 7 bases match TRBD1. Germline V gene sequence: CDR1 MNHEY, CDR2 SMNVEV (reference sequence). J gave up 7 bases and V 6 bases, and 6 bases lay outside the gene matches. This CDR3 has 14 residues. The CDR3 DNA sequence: TGTGCCAGCAGCCACAGGGGATCGAATTCACCCCTCCACTTT. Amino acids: CASSHRGSNSPLHF.

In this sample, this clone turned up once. The CDR3 DNA follows: TGTGCCAGCAGGCCTCAGGGGGCTGGTTCACCCCTCCACTTT. Translated, it gives CASRPQGAGSPLHF. The V call is TRBV27, the J call TRBJ1-6; 8 bases are shared with TRBD1. V lost 6 bases to trimming and J lost 9 bases; unmatched junction nucleotides: 7. CDR3 length: 14 residues. The germline CDR1 and CDR2 sequences are MNHEY and SMNVEV (reference sequence).

The CDR3 is CASSPHFVRGETQYF. The DNA of the CDR3 is TGTGCCAGCAGCCCCCATTTCGTTAGGGGGGAGACCCAGTACTTC. J is TRBJ2-5 and V is TRBV13, with D perhaps TRBD1 (6 bases). The CDR3 extends over 15 amino acids. Germline loops: CDR1 PRHDT, CDR2 FYEKMQ (reference sequence). V lost 5 bases and J 5 bases, leaving 18 bases between the germline ends.

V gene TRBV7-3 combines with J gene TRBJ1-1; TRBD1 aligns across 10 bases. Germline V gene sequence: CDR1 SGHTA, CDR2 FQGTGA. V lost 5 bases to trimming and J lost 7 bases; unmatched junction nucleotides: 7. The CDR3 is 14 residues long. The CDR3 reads CASSPSTGGVEAFF. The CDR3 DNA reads TGTGCCAGCAGCCCCTCGACAGGGGGCGTTGAAGCTTTCTTT.

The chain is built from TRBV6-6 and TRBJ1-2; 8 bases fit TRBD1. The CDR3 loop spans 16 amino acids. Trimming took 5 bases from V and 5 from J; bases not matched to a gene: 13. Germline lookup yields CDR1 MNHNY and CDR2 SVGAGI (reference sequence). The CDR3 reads CASSGSPGQEGYGYTF. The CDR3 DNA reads TGTGCCAGCAGTGGGTCCCCGGGACAGGAGGGTTATGGCTACACCTTC.

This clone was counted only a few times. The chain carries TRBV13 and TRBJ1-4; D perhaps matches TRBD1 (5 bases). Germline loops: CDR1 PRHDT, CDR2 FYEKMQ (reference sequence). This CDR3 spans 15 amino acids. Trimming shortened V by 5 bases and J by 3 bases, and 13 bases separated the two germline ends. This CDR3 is CASSPRGGANEKLFF. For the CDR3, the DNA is TGTGCCAGCAGCCCCCGGGGCGGGGCTAATGAAAAACTGTTTTTT. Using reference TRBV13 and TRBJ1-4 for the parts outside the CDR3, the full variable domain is AAGVIQSPRHLIKEKRETATLKCYPIPRHDTVYWYQQGPGQDPQFLISFYEKMQSDKGSIPDRFSAQQFSDYHSELNMSSLELGDSALYFCASSPRGGANEKLFFGSGTQLSVL.

The CDR3 loop reads CASSFNSFEAYEQYF. CDR3 nucleotides: TGTGCCAGCAGTTTTAACAGCTTTGAAGCCTACGAGCAGTACTTC. This chain uses TRBV28 with TRBJ2-5; D is uncertain. The J call may be faulty, since TRBJ2-7 better matches the DNA end. In germline, CDR1 is MDHEN, CDR2 SYDVKM. CDR3 length equals 15 residues.

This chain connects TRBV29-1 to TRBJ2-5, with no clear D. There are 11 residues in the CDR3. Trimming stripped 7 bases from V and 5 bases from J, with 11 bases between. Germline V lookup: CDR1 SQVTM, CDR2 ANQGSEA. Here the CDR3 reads CSADTHETQYF. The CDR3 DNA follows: TGCAGCGCCGATACTCATGAGACCCAGTACTTC.

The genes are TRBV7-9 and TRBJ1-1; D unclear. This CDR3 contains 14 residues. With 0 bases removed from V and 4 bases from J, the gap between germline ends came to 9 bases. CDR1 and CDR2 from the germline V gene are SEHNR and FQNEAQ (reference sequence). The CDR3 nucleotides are TGTGCCAGCAGCTTAGCGGGGAGCGGCACTGAAGCTTTCTTT. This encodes CASSLAGSGTEAFF.

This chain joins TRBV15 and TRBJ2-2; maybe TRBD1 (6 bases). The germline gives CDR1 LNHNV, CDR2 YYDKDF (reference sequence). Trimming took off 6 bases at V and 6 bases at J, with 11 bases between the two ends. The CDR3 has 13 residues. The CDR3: CATRSTGSGELFF. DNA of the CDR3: TGTGCCACCAGGAGTACAGGGTCCGGGGAGCTGTTTTTT.

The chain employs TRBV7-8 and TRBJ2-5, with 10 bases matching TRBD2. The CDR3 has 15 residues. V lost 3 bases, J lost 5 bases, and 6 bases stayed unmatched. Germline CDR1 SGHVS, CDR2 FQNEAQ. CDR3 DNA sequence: TGTGCCAGCAGCTTCGAGCGGGGGGGCCGGGAGACCCAGTACTTC. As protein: CASSFERGGRETQYF.

CDR3 sequence reads: CASGPGRGTGELFF. CDR3 bases: TGTGCCAGCGGTCCAGGGAGGGGCACCGGGGAGCTGTTTTTT. The chain is built from TRBV6-5 and TRBJ2-2; 7 bases are a match to TRBD2. Germline V gives CDR1 MNHEY, CDR2 SVGAGI. The CDR3 length is 14 residues. The J segment lost 4 bases and the V segment lost 8 bases, leaving 7 bases of the junction unmatched.

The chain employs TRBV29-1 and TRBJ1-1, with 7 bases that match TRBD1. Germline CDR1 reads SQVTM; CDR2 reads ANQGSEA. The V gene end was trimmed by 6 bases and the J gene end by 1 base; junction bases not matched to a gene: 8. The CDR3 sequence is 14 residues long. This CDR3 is CSVREGAANTEAFF. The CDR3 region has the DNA TGCAGCGTCCGAGAGGGGGCAGCGAACACTGAAGCTTTCTTT.

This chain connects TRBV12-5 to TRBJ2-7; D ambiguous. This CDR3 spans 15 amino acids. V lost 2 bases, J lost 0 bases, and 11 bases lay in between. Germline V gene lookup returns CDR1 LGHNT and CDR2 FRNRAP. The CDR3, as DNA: TGTGCTAGTGGTTTGTCAGCCCCGGGCTCCTACGAGCAGTACTTC. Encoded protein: CASGLSAPGSYEQYF. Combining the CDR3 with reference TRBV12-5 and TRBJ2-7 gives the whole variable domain DARVTQTPRHKVTEMGQEVTMRCQPILGHNTVFWYRQTMMQGLELLAYFRNRAPLDDSGMPKDRFSAEMPDATLATLKIQPSEPRDSAVYFCASGLSAPGSYEQYFGPGTRLTVT.

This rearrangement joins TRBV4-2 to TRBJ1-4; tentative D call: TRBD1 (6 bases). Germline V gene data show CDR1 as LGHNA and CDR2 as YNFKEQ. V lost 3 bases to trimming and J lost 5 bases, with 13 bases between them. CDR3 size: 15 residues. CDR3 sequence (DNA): TGTGCCAGCAGCCAGCCGGGACACACAAATGAAAAACTGTTTTTT. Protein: CASSQPGHTNEKLFF.

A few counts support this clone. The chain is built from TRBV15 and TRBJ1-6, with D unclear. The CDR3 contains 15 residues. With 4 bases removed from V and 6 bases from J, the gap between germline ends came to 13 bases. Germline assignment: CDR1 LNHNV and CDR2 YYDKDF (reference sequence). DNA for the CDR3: TGTGCCACCAGCATTTCTCCGGGGTCTAATTCACCCCTCCACTTT. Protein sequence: CATSISPGSNSPLHF.

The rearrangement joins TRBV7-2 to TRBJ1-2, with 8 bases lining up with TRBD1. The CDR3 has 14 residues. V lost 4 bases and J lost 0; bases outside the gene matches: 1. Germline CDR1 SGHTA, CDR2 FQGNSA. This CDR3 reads CASSSQGANYGYTF. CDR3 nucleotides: TGTGCCAGCAGCTCACAGGGGGCTAACTATGGCTACACCTTC. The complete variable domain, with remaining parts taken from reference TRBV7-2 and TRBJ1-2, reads GAGVSQSPSNKVTEKGKDVELRCDPISGHTALYWYRQSLGQGLEFLIYFQGNSAPDKSGLPSDRFSAERTGGSVSTLTIQRTQQEDSAVYLCASSSQGANYGYTFGSGTRLTVV.